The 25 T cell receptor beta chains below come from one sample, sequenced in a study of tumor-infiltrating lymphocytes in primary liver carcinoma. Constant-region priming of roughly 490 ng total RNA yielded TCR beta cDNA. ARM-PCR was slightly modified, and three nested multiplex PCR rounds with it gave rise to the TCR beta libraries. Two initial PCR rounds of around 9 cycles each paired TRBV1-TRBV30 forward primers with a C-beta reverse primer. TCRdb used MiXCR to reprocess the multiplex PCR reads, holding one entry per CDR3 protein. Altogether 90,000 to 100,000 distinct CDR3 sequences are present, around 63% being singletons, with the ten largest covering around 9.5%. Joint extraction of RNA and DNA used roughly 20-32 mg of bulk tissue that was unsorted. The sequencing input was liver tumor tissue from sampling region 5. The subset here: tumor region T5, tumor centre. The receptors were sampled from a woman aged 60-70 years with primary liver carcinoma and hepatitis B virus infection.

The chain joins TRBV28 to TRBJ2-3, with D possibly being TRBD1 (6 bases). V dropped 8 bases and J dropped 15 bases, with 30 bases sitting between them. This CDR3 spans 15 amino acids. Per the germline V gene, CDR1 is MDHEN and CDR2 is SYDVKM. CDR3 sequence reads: CASSSRPGAPDTHYF. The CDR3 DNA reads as TGTGCCAGCTCCTCCCGCCCAGGGGCTCCAGATACACATTATTTT.

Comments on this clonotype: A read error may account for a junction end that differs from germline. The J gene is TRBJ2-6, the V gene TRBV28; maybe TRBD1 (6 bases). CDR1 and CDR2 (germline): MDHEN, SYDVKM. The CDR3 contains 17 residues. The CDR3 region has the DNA TGTACCAGCAGTTCGGGGACATACCTCTCTGGGGCCAACGTCCTGACTTTC. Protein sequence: CTSSSGTYLSGANVLTF.

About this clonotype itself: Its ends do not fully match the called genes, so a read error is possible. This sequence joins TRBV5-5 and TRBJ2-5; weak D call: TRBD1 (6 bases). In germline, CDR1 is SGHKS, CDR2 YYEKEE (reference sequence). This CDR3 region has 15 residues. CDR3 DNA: TGTACCAGTAGCTTGGGGGCTACGGGGCGAGAGACCCAGTACTTC. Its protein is CTSSLGATGRETQYF.

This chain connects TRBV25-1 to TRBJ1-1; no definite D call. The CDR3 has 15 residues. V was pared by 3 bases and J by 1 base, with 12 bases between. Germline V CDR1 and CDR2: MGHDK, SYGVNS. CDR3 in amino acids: CASSDEPRRNTEAFF. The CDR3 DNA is TGTGCCAGCAGTGACGAACCGAGACGGAACACTGAAGCTTTCTTT.

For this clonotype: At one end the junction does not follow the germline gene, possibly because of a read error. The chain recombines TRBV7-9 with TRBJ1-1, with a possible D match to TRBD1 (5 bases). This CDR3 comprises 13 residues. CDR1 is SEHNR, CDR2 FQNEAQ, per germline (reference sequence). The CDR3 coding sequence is TGTGCCAGCGGCTTTATCCAGGGAGCAGTAGCTTTCTTT. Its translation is CASGFIQGAVAFF.

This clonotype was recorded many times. The CDR3 is CASSPPPRGSSYNEQFF. The CDR3 bases are TGTGCCAGCAGTCCCCCCCCGCGGGGGAGCTCCTACAATGAGCAGTTCTTC. The rearrangement links TRBV6-2 or TRBV6-3 to TRBJ2-1, with 7 nucleotides matching TRBD2. Germline CDR1 reads MNHEY; CDR2 reads SVGEGT. V trimming: 5 bases; J trimming: 0 bases; junction bases outside the gene matches: 10. This CDR3 has 17 amino acids.

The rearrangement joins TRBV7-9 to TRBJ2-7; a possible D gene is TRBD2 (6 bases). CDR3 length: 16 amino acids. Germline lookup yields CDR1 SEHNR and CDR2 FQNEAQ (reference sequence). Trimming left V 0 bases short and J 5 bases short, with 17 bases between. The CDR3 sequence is CASSLATRLVGDEQYF. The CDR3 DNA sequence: TGTGCCAGCAGCTTAGCGACAAGACTAGTGGGAGACGAGCAGTACTTC.

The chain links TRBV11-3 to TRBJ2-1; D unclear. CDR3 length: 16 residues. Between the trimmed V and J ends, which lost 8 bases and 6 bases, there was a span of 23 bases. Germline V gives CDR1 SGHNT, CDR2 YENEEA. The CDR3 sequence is CASCPPGDSNCNEQFF. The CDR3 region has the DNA TGTGCCAGCTGCCCTCCCGGAGATTCCAATTGCAATGAGCAGTTCTTC.

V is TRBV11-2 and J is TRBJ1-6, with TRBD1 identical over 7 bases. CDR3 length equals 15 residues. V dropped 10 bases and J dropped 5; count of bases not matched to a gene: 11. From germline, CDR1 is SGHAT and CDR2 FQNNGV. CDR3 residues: CANRAEGANNSPLHF. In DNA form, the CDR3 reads TGTGCCAACCGGGCTGAGGGGGCGAATAATTCACCCCTCCACTTT.

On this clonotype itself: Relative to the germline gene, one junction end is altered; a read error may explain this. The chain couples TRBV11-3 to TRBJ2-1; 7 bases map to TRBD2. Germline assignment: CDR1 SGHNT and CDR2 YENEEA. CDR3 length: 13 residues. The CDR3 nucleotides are TGTGCCAGCAGTGCCGGGGACTACAATGAGCAGGTTTTC. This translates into CASSAGDYNEQVF.

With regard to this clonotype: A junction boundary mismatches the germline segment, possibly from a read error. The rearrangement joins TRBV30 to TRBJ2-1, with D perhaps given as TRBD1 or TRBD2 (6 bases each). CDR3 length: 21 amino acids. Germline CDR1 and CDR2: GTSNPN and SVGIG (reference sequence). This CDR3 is CAWTVVEGDKRARSSYNEQFF. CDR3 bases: TGTGCCTGGACTGTGGTTGAGGGGGACAAGCGGGCACGGAGCTCCTACAATGAGCAATTCTTC.

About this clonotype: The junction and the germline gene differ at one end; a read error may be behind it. DNA for the CDR3: TGTGCCATCAGCCTAGACCCTGCGGGGACCTACGAGCAATACTTC. Translated: CAISLDPAGTYEQYF. The chain recombines TRBV11-2 with TRBJ2-5; D perhaps matches TRBD2 (6 bases). Germline V gene sequence: CDR1 SGHAT, CDR2 FQNNGV. This CDR3 comprises 15 residues.

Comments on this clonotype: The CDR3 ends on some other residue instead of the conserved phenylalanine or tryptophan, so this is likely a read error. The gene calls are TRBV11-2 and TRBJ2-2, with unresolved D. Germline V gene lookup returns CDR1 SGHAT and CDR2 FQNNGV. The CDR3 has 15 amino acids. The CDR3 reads CVSSPPQEPTGELFL. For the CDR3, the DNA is TGTGTCAGCAGCCCTCCGCAAGAACCGACCGGGGAGCTGTTTCTT.

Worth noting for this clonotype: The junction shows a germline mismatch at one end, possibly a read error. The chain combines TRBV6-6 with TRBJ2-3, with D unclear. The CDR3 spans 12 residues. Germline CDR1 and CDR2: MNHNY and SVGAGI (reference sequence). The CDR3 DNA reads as TGTGCCAGCAGTTTGGGCATAGATACCCAGTATTTT. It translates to CASSLGIDTQYF.

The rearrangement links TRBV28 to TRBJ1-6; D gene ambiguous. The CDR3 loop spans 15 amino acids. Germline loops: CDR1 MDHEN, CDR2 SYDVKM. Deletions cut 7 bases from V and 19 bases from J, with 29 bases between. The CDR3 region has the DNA TGTGCCAGCACCCCGCCCGCGGGGTTAAGGTCGCTCCTACACTTT. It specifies CASTPPAGLRSLLHF.

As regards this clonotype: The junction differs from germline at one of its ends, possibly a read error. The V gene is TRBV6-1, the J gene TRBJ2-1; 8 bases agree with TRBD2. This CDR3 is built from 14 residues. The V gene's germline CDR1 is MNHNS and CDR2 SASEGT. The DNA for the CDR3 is TGTGTCACCAGAGCGGGGGACTCCTACAACGAGCAGTCCTTC. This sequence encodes CVTRAGDSYNEQSF.

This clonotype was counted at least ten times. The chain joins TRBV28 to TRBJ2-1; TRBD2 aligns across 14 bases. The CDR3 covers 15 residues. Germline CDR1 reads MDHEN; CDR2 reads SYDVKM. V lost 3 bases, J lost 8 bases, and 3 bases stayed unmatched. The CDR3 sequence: CASSLETSGRDEQFF. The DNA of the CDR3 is TGTGCCAGCAGTTTGGAGACTAGCGGGAGGGATGAGCAGTTCTTC. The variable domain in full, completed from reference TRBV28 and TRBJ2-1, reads DVKVTQSSRYLVKRTGEKVFLECVQDMDHENMFWYRQDPGLGLRLIYFSYDVKMKEKGDIPEGYSVSREKKERFSLILESASTNQTSMYLCASSLETSGRDEQFFGPGTRLTVL.

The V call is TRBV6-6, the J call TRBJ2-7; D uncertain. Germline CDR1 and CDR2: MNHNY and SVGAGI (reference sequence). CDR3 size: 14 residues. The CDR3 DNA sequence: TGTGTCGGCAGGAAGGTGAATGTAGCCTACGAGCAGTACTTC. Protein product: CVGRKVNVAYEQYF.

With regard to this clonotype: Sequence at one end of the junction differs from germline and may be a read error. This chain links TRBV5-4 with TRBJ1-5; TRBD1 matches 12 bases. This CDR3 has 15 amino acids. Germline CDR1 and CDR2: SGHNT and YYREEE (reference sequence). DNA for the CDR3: TGTGACAGCAGCTTGGGGACAGGGGGCAACCTGCCCCAGCATTTT. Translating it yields CDSSLGTGGNLPQHF.

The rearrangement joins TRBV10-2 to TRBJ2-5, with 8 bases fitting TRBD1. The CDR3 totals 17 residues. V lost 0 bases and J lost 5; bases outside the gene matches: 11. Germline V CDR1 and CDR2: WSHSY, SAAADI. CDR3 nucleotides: TGCGCCAGCAGTGAGTCGGCAGGGGGCAGTTTGAGTGAGACCCAGTACTTC. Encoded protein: CASSESAGGSLSETQYF.

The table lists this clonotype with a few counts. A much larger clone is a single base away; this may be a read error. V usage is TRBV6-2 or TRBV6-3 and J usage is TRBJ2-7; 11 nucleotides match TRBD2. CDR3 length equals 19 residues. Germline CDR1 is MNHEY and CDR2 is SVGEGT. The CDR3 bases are TGTGCCAGCAGTTATTCACTAGCGGGAGTTTTGGCTGGCTCTGTCGAGCAGTGCTTC. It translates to CASSYSLAGVLAGSVEQCF.

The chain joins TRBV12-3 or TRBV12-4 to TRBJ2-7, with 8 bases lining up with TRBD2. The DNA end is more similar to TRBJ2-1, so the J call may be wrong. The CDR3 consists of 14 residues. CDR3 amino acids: CASSLGLAGGRQFF. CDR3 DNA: TGTGCCAGCAGTTTGGGACTTGCGGGAGGTCGGCAGTTCTTC.

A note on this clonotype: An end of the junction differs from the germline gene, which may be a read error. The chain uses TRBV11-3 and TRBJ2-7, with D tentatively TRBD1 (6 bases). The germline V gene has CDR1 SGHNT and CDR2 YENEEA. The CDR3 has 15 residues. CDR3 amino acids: CASSLGTEGSLEEYF. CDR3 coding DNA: TGTGCCAGCAGCTTAGGGACAGAGGGATCCCTCGAGGAGTACTTC.

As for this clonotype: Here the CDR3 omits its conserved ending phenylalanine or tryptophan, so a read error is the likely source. The CDR3 protein is CASSLGGTIQDKALHY. CDR3 in DNA: TGCGCCAGCAGCCTTGGAGGGACTATCCAAGATAAGGCCCTCCACTAT. V and J are TRBV5-1 and TRBJ1-6; possibly TRBD1 for D (5 bases). V shed 4 bases and J shed 14 bases, with 25 bases lying between them. CDR1 is SGHRS, CDR2 YFSETQ, per germline. The CDR3 extends over 16 amino acids.

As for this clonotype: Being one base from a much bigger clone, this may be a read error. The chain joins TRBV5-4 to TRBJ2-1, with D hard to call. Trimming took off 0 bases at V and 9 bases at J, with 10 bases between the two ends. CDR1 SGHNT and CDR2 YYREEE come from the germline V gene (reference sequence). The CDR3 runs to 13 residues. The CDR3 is CASSLERDIEQFF. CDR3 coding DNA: TGTGCCAGCAGCTTGGAGCGAGACATTGAGCAGTTCTTC.